This TCR beta chain comes out of a study of T cells in Graves' hyperthyroidism and ophthalmopathy. Template material for amplifying TCR beta CDR3 regions consisted of RNA transcripts. Primed by the HTBI set, a first-round RT-PCR was run on the TCR CDR3. TCRdb fed the multiplex PCR reads into MiXCR, producing one record per CDR3 protein. This table has fewer than 650,000 distinct CDR3 sequences, 12% to 15% appearing once. Germline CDR1 MNHNY, CDR2 SVGAGI (reference sequence). The CDR3 has 15 residues. Trimming removed 2 bases at V and 5 bases at J, with 13 bases between. This clonotype was detected ten times or more. A Clinical Activity Score of at least 3, a NOSPECS grade of at least 4 and a duration under 3 months were recorded in the ophthalmopathy patients.

This receptor was identified in a woman aged 18-29 years with Graves' ophthalmopathy. The chain carries TRBV6-6 and TRBJ2-1; TRBD1 or TRBD2 may be the D gene (6 bases each). The specimen sequenced was blood. The CDR3 region is CASSYGGGTNNEQFF. In nucleotides, the CDR3 is TGTGCCAGCAGTTACGGAGGGGGTACCAACAATGAGCAGTTCTTC.